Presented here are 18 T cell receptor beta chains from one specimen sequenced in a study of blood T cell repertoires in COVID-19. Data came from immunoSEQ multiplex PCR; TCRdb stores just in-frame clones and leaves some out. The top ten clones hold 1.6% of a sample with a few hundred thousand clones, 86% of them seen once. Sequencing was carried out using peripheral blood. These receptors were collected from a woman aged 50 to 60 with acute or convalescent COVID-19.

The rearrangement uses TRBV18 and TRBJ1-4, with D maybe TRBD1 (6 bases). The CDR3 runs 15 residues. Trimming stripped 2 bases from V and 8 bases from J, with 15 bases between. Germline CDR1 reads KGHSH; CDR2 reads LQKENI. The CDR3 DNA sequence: TGTGCCAGCTCACCAAGAACGGGGGGCGACGAAAAACTGTTTTTT. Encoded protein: CASSPRTGGDEKLFF.

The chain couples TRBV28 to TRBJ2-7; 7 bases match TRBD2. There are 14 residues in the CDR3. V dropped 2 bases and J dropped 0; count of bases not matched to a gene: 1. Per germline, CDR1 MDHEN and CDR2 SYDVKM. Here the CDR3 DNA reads TGTGCCAGCAGTTTACGGGAGGCCTCCTACGAGCAGTACTTC. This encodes CASSLREASYEQYF. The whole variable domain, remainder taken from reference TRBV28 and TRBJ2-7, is DVKVTQSSRYLVKRTGEKVFLECVQDMDHENMFWYRQDPGLGLRLIYFSYDVKMKEKGDIPEGYSVSREKKERFSLILESASTNQTSMYLCASSLREASYEQYFGPGTRLTVT.

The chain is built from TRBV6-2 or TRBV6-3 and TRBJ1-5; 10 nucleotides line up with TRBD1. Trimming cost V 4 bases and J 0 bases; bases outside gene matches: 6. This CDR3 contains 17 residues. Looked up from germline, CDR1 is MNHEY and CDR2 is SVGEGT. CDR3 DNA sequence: TGTGCCAGCAGTTTACCGGGACAGGGGAATAGCAATCAGCCCCAGCATTTT. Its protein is CASSLPGQGNSNQPQHF.

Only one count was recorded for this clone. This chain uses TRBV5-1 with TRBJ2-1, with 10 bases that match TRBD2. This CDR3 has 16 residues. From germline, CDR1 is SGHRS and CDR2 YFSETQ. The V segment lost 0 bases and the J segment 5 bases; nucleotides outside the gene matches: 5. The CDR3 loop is CASSLADLAGDNEQFF. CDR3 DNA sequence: TGCGCCAGCAGCTTGGCCGACCTAGCGGGGGACAATGAGCAGTTCTTC.

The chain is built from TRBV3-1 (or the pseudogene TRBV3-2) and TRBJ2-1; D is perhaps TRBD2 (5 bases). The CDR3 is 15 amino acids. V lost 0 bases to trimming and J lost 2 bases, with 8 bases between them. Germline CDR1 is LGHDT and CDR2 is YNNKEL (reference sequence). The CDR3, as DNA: TGTGCCAGCAGCCAAGAGAGCGGAGCCTACAATGAGCAGTTCTTC. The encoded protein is CASSQESGAYNEQFF.

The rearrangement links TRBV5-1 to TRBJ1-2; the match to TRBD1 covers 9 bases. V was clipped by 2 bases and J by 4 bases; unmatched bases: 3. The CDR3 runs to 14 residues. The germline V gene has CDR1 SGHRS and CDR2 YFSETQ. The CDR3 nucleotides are TGCGCCAGCAGCTTCACAGGGGGCTCCTATGGCTACACCTTC. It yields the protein CASSFTGGSYGYTF.

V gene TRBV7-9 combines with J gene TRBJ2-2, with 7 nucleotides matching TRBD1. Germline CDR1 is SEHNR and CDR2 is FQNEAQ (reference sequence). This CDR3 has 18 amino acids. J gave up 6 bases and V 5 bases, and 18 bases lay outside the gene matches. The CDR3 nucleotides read TGTGCCAGCAGCCTCCATCCCCATTTGACAGGGAGCCCCGGGGAGCTGTTTTTT. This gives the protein CASSLHPHLTGSPGELFF.

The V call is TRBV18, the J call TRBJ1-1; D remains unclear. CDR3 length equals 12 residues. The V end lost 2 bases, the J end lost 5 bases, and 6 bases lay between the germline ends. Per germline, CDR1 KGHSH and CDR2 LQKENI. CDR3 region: CASSPERTEAFF. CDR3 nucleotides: TGTGCCAGCTCACCAGAGAGGACTGAAGCTTTCTTT.

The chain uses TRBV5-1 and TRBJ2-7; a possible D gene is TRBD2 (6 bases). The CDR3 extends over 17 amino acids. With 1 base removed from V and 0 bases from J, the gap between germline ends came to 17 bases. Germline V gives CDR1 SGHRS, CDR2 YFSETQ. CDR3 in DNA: TGCGCCAGCAGCTTGATATCCCCTAGCGATAGCTCCTACGAGCAGTACTTC. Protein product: CASSLISPSDSSYEQYF.

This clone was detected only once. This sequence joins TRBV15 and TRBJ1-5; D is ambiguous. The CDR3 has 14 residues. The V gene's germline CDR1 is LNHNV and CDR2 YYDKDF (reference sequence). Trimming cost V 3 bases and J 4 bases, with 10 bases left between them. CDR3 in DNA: TGTGCCACCAGCAGCCAAAACAGTAATCAGCCCCAGCATTTT. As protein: CATSSQNSNQPQHF. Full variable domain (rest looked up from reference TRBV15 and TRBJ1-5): DAMVIQNPRYQVTQFGKPVTLSCSQTLNHNVMYWYQQKSSQAPKLLFHYYDKDFNNEADTPDNFQSRRPNTSFCFLDIRSPGLGDTAMYLCATSSQNSNQPQHFGDGTRLSIL.

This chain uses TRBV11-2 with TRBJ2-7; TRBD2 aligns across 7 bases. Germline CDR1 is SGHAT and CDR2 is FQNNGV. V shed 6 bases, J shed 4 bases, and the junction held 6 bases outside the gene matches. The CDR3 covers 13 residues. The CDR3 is CASSPGLGYEQYF. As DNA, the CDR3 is TGTGCCAGCAGTCCCGGACTAGGGTACGAGCAGTACTTC. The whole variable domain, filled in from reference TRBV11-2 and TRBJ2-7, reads EAGVAQSPRYKIIEKRQSVAFWCNPISGHATLYWYQQILGQGPKLLIQFQNNGVVDDSQLPKDRFSAERLKGVDSTLKIQPAKLEDSAVYLCASSPGLGYEQYFGPGTRLTVT.

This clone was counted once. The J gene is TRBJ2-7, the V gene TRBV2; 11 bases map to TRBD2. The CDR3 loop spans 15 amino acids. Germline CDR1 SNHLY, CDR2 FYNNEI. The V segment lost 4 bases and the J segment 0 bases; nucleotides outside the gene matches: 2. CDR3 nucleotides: TGTGCCAGCAGTGGGCTAGCGGGGGGCTCCTACGAGCAGTACTTC. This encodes CASSGLAGGSYEQYF.

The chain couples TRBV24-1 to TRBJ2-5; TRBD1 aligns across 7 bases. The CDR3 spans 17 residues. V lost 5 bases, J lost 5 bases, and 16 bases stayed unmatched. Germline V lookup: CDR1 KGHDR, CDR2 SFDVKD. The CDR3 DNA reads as TGTGCCACCAGTGCCCCGAGGGCAGGGGGTGAATTCGAGACCCAGTACTTC. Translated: CATSAPRAGGEFETQYF.

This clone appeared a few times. CDR3: CASSQLARGTEAFF. In DNA form, the CDR3 reads TGTGCCAGCAGCCAATTGGCTAGGGGGACTGAAGCTTTCTTT. The chain joins TRBV3-1 (or the pseudogene TRBV3-2) to TRBJ1-1, with D possibly being TRBD1 (6 bases). CDR3 length equals 14 residues. Germline loops: CDR1 LGHDT, CDR2 YNNKEL (reference sequence). Between the trimmed V and J ends, which lost 2 bases and 5 bases, there was a span of 12 bases.

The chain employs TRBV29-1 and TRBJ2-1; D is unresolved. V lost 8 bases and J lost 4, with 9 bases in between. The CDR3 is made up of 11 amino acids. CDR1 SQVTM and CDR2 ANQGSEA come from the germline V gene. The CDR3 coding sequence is TGCAGCTCTTCGGGTTACAATGAGCAGTTCTTC. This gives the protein CSSSGYNEQFF.

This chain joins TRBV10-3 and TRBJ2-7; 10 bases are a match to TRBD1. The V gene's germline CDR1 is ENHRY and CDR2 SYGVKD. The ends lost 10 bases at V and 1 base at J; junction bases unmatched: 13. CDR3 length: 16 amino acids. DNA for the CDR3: TGTGCCACCCTTACACCGGGACAGGGGAGGTCCTACGAGCAGTACTTC. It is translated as CATLTPGQGRSYEQYF.

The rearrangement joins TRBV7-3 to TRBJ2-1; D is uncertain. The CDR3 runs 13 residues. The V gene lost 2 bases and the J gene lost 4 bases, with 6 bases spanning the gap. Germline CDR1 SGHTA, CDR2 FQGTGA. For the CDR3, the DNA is TGTGCCAGCAGCTTAGTTCGGTACAATGAGCAGTTCTTC. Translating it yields CASSLVRYNEQFF.

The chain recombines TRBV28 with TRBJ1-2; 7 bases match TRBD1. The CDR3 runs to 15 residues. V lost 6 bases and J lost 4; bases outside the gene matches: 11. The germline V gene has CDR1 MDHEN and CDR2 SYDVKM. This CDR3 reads CASSTLRQGLYGYTF. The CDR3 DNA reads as TGTGCCAGCAGCACCCTCAGACAGGGACTCTATGGCTACACCTTC.